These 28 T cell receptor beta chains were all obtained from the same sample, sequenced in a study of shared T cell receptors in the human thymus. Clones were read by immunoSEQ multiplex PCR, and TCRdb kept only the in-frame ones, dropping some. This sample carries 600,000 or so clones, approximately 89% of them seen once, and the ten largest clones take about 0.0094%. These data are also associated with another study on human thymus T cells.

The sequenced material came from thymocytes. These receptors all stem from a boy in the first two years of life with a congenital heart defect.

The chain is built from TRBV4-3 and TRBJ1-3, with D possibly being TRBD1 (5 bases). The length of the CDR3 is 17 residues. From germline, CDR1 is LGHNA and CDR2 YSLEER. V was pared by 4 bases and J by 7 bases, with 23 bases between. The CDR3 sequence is CASSRSLAGPGTNTIYF. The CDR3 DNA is TGCGCCAGCAGCCGAAGTTTGGCCGGGCCCGGGACTAACACCATATATTTT.

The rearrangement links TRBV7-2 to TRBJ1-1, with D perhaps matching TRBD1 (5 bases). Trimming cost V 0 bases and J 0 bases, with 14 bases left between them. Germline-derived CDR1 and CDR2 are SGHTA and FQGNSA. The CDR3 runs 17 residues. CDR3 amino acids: CASSLAGGGAMNTEAFF. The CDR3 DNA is TGTGCCAGCAGCTTAGCTGGGGGAGGGGCCATGAACACTGAAGCTTTCTTT.

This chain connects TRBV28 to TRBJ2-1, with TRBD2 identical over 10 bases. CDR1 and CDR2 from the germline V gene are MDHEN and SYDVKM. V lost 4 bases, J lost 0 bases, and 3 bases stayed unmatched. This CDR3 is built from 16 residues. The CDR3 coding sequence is TGTGCCAGCAGTTGGAGCGGGGGGGCCTCCTACAATGAGCAGTTCTTC. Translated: CASSWSGGASYNEQFF. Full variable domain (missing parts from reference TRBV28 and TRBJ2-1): DVKVTQSSRYLVKRTGEKVFLECVQDMDHENMFWYRQDPGLGLRLIYFSYDVKMKEKGDIPEGYSVSREKKERFSLILESASTNQTSMYLCASSWSGGASYNEQFFGPGTRLTVL.

DNA for the CDR3: TGTGCCAGCAGTCTTCACCGGGACTTATACTACGAGCAGTACTTC. It is translated as CASSLHRDLYYEQYF. J is TRBJ2-7 and V is TRBV9, with D maybe TRBD2 (6 bases). V lost 5 bases and J lost 3, with 18 bases in between. CDR1 is SGDLS, CDR2 YYNGEE, per germline. The CDR3 sequence is 15 residues long. The full variable domain, in which reference TRBV9 and TRBJ2-7 provide the parts outside the CDR3, is DSGVTQTPKHLITATGQRVTLRCSPRSGDLSVYWYQQSLDQGLQFLIQYYNGEERAKGNILERFSAQQFPDLHSELNLSSLELGDSALYFCASSLHRDLYYEQYFGPGTRLTVT.

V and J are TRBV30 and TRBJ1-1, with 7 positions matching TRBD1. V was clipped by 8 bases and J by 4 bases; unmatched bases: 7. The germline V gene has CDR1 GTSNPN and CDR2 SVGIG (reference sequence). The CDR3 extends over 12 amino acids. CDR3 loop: CAGQGVATEAFF. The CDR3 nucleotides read TGTGCCGGGCAGGGGGTAGCCACTGAAGCTTTCTTT.

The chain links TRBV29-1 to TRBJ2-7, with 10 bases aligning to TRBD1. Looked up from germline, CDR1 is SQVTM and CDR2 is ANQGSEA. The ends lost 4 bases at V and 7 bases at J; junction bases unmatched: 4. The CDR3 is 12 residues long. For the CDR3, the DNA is TGCAGCGTTGGACAGGGGGCGGGAGAGCAGTACTTC. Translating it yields CSVGQGAGEQYF.

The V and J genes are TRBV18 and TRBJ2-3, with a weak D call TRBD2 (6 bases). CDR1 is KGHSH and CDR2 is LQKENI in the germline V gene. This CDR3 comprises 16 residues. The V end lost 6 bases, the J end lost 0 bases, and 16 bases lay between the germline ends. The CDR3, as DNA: TGTGCCAGCTCTCCCGGGGCGGGACCCAGCACAGATACGCAGTATTTT. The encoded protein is CASSPGAGPSTDTQYF.

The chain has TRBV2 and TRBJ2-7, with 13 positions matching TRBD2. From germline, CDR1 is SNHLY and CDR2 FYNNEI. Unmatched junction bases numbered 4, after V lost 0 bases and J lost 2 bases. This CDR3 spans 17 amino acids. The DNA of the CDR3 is TGTGCCAGCAGTGAAGCACTGACTAGCGGGGGGACCTACGAGCAGTACTTC. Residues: CASSEALTSGGTYEQYF.

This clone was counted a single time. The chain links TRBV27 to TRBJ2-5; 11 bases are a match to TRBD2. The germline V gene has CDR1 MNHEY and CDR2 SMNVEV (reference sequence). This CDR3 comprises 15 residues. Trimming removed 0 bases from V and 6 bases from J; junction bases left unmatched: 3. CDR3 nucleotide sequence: TGTGCCAGCAGTTTATCTAGCGGGGGGGCTAAGACCCAGTACTTC. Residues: CASSLSSGGAKTQYF.

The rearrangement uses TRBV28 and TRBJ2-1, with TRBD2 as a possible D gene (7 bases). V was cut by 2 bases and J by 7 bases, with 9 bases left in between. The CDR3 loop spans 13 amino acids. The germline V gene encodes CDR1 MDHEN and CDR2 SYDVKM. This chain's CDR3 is CASSLGGANEQFF. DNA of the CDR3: TGTGCCAGCAGTTTAGGGGGGGCGAATGAGCAGTTCTTC.

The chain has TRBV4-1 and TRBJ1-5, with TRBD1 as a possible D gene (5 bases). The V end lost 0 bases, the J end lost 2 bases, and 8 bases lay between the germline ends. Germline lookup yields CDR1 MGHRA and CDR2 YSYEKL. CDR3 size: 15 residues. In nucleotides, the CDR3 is TGCGCCAGCAGCCAAGATGCGGGGGGCAATCAGCCCCAGCATTTT. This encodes CASSQDAGGNQPQHF.

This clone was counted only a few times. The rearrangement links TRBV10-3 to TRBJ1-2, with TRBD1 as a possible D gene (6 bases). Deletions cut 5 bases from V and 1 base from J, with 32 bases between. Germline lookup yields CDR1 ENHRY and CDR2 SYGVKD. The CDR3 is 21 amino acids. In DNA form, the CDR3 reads TGTGCCATCAGTCCAGGGGATGTCTCTCAGGGTCTAACTTCGCTTAACTATGGCTACACCTTC. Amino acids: CAISPGDVSQGLTSLNYGYTF.

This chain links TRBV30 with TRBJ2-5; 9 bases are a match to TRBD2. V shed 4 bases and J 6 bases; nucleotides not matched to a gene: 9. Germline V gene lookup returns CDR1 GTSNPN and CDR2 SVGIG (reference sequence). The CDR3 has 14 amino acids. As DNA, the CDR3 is TGTGCCTGGATATCAGCGGGAGGTAATAAGACCCAGTACTTC. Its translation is CAWISAGGNKTQYF.

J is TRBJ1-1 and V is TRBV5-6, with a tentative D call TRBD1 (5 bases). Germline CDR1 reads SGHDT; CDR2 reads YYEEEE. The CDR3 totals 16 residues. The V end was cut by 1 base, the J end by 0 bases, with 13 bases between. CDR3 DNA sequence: TGTGCCAGCAGCTTGCTATTAAAGGGGATGAACACTGAAGCTTTCTTT. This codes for CASSLLLKGMNTEAFF.

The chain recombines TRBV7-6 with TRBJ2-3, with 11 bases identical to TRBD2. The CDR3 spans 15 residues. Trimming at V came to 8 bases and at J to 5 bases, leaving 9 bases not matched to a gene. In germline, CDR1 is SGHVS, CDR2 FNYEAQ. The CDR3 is CASLLAGGPLDTQYF. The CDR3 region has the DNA TGTGCCAGCTTATTAGCGGGGGGGCCTTTAGATACGCAGTATTTT.

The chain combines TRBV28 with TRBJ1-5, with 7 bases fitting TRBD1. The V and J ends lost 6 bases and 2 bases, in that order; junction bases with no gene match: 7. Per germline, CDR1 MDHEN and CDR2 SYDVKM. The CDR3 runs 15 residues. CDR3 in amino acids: CASSRRGYGNQPQHF. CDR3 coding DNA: TGTGCCAGCAGCCGCAGGGGGTACGGCAATCAGCCCCAGCATTTT. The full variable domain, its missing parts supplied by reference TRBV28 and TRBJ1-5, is DVKVTQSSRYLVKRTGEKVFLECVQDMDHENMFWYRQDPGLGLRLIYFSYDVKMKEKGDIPEGYSVSREKKERFSLILESASTNQTSMYLCASSRRGYGNQPQHFGDGTRLSIL.

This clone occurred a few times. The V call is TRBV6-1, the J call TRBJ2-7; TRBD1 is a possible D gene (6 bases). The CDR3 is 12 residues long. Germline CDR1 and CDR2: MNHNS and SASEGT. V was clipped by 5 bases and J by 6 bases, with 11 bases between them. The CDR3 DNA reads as TGTGCCAGCAGTCGGACAGTCTGCGAGCAGTACTTC. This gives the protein CASSRTVCEQYF.

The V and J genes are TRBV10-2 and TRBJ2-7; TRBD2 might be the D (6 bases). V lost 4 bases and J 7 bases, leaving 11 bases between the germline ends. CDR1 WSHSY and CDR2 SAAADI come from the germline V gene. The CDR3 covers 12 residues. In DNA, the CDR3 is TGCGCCAGCAGTGCGGGACTTTCGGAGCAGTACTTC. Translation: CASSAGLSEQYF.

The CDR3 DNA is TGCGCCAGCAGCCTCTGGACAGGGGGCAAGGAAAAACTGTTTTTT. This codes for CASSLWTGGKEKLFF. The V gene is TRBV5-1, the J gene TRBJ1-4, with 11 positions matching TRBD1. The J segment lost 8 bases and the V segment lost 4 bases, leaving 7 bases of the junction unmatched. Germline CDR1 is SGHRS and CDR2 is YFSETQ. The CDR3 spans 15 residues.

In nucleotides, the CDR3 is TGTGCCACCTCTACGGGACTCTCCTACGAGCAGTACTTC. It encodes CATSTGLSYEQYF. This chain links TRBV25-1 with TRBJ2-7; possibly TRBD2 for D (6 bases). The CDR3 has 13 residues. V was shortened by 10 bases and J by 0 bases, with 13 bases between the two germline ends. Germline V gene lookup returns CDR1 MGHDK and CDR2 SYGVNS.

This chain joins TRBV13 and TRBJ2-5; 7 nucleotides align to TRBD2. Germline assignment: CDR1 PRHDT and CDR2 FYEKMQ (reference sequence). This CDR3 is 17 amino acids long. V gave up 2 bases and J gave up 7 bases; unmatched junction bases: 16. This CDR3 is CASSLLWPAGNYGTQYF. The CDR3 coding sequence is TGTGCCAGCAGCTTACTATGGCCAGCGGGGAATTACGGGACCCAGTACTTC.

DNA for the CDR3: TGTGCCATCCAGGGGGCCGGTTATAATTCACCCCTCCACTTT. This translates into CAIQGAGYNSPLHF. The chain joins TRBV10-3 to TRBJ1-6; TRBD1 matches 8 bases. The CDR3 extends over 14 amino acids. The V segment lost 8 bases and the J segment 4 bases; nucleotides outside the gene matches: 4. Germline V gene sequence: CDR1 ENHRY, CDR2 SYGVKD.

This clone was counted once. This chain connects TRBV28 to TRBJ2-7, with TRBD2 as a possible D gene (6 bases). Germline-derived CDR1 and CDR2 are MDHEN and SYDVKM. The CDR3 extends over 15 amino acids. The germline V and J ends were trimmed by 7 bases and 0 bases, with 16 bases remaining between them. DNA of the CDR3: TGTGCCAGCACTGGAACCGGGACTGCCTCCTACGAGCAGTACTTC. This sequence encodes CASTGTGTASYEQYF.

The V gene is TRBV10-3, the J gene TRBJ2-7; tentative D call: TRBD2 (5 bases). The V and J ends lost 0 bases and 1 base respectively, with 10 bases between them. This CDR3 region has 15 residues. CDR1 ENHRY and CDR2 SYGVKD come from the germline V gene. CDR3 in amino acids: CAISESGSVSYEQYF. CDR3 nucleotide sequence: TGTGCCATCAGTGAGTCGGGGAGCGTATCCTACGAGCAGTACTTC.

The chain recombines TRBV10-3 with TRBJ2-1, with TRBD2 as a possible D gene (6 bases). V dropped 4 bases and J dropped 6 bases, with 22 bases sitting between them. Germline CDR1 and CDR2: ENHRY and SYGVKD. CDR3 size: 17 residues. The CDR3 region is CAISGNLGQGGFNEQFF. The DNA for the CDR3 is TGTGCCATCAGTGGCAACCTGGGCCAGGGAGGTTTCAATGAGCAGTTCTTC.

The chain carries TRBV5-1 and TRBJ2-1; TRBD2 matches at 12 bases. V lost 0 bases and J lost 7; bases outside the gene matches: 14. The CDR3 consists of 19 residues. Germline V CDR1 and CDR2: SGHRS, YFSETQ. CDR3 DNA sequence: TGCGCCAGCAGCTTGGTCGGACTAGCGGGATGGGAGGGTTCTAATGAGCAGTTCTTC. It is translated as CASSLVGLAGWEGSNEQFF.

The CDR3 sequence is CASSPNLAISGNTIYF. CDR3 nucleotides: TGTGCCAGCAGCCCCAACCTGGCCATCTCTGGAAACACCATATATTTT. The chain couples TRBV7-6 to TRBJ1-3; D remains unclear. This CDR3 contains 16 residues. Germline V gene data show CDR1 as SGHVS and CDR2 as FNYEAQ. The V end was cut by 5 bases, the J end by 0 bases, with 14 bases between.

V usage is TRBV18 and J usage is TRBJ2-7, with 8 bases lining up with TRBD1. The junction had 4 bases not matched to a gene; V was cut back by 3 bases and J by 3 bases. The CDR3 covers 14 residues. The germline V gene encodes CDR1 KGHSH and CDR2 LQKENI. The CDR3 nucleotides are TGTGCCAGCTCACCGAAGGACAGGGTCTACGAGCAGTACTTC. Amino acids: CASSPKDRVYEQYF.